Shown below are 24 T cell receptor beta chains from a single sample sequenced in a study of T cells expressing NK-cell markers. TCRdb re-called the 5' RACE reads; every CDR3 protein appears as one record, without DNA. The sample's table shows around 100,000 distinct CDR3 sequences. Sequencing was carried out using blood T cells: a sorted CD56 or NKG2C T cell subset, CD4+ or CD8+ T cells, or bulk PBMC T cells (not recorded which). These receptors were obtained from a woman aged 18-70 years in good health.

V gene TRBV12-3 or TRBV12-4 combines with J gene TRBJ1-1. This CDR3 is 12 amino acids long. CDR3 residues: CASSLLGTEAFF.

V and J are TRBV12-3 or TRBV12-4 and TRBJ2-1; the D gene TCRdb calls, TRBD1, cannot be checked with no DNA. This CDR3 has 15 residues. The CDR3 sequence: CASSLQDRGPNEQFF.

The J gene is TRBJ1-2, the V gene TRBV27. The germline V gene encodes CDR1 MNHEY and CDR2 SMNVEV (reference sequence). The CDR3 loop spans 15 amino acids. The CDR3 spells CASSPSGTAVYGYTF.

The J gene is TRBJ2-3, the V gene TRBV19; TCRdb's D call of TRBD2 is untestable without DNA. CDR3 length equals 13 residues. CDR1 and CDR2 from the germline V gene are LNHDA and SQIVND (reference sequence). The CDR3 is CAVGTTSTDTQYF.

The chain has TRBV7-2 and TRBJ1-6. Germline V gives CDR1 SGHTA, CDR2 FQGNSA. The CDR3 is 15 residues long. The CDR3 is CASSLVGYGDSPLHF.

This chain joins TRBV12-3 or TRBV12-4 and TRBJ1-4. This CDR3 contains 15 residues. The CDR3 spells CASLRGGATNEKLFF.

V gene TRBV29-1 combines with J gene TRBJ2-5; TCRdb names TRBD2, which stays unverified in the absence of DNA. The V gene's germline CDR1 is SQVTM and CDR2 ANQGSEA. CDR3 length: 15 amino acids. CDR3 residues: CSVEYSGSRRETQYF.

The gene calls are TRBV28 and TRBJ2-5; TCRdb calls TRBD2, which cannot be checked without DNA. The CDR3 loop spans 13 amino acids. Germline V CDR1 and CDR2: MDHEN, SYDVKM. This chain's CDR3 is CASRPGLPVTQYF.

The chain couples TRBV7-9 to TRBJ2-5; absent DNA, TCRdb's TRBD1 call cannot be checked. This CDR3 is built from 16 residues. The V gene's germline CDR1 is SEHNR and CDR2 FQNEAQ (reference sequence). CDR3 in amino acids: CASSLEVTGGWKTQYF.

V and J are TRBV6-5 and TRBJ2-1; lacking DNA, the TRBD1 call made by TCRdb goes unchecked. The V gene's germline CDR1 is MNHEY and CDR2 SVGAGI. CDR3 length: 17 amino acids. The CDR3 sequence: CASSYHPGAVINNEQFF.

This sequence joins TRBV4-1 and TRBJ2-5; the TCRdb call, TRBD1, lacks DNA for checking. The CDR3 has 15 amino acids. Germline CDR1 reads MGHRA; CDR2 reads YSYEKL. The CDR3 region is CASSQGPPATETQYF.

The V and J genes are TRBV20-1 and TRBJ1-1; TCRdb picks TRBD1, but there is no DNA to check that call. Germline V lookup: CDR1 DFQATT, CDR2 SNEGSKA (reference sequence). The CDR3 extends over 13 amino acids. The CDR3 sequence: CSARNGEGAQAFF.

CDR3 sequence: CASSQDFLAYEQYF. This rearrangement joins TRBV14 to TRBJ2-7. Germline V gene lookup returns CDR1 SGHDN and CDR2 FVKESK. There are 14 residues in the CDR3. The full variable domain, its missing parts supplied by reference TRBV14 and TRBJ2-7, is EAGVTQFPSHSVIEKGQTVTLRCDPISGHDNLYWYRRVMGKEIKFLLHFVKESKQDESGMPNNRFLAERTGGTYSTLKVQPAELEDSGVYFCASSQDFLAYEQYFGPGTRLTVT.

The V and J genes are TRBV29-1 and TRBJ2-1; without DNA, the TCRdb call of TRBD1 cannot be checked. The CDR3 runs to 13 residues. Looked up from germline, CDR1 is SQVTM and CDR2 is ANQGSEA. The CDR3 loop is CSPATGLNNEQFF.

The chain carries TRBV7-9 and TRBJ2-1; TCRdb indicates TRBD2, and absent DNA this call remains unverified. CDR3 size: 16 residues. In germline, CDR1 is SEHNR, CDR2 FQNEAQ (reference sequence). The CDR3 protein is CASSSLTSGTYNEQFF.

This rearrangement joins TRBV27 to TRBJ1-1; with no DNA, the TCRdb D assignment of TRBD1 cannot be verified. CDR3 length: 14 amino acids. From germline, CDR1 is MNHEY and CDR2 SMNVEV (reference sequence). CDR3 region: CASSLNSGGTEAFF.

The genes are TRBV7-2 and TRBJ1-1. CDR3 length: 12 amino acids. Per germline, CDR1 SGHTA and CDR2 FQGNSA. CDR3 amino acids: CASSLNSQEAFF.

The chain carries TRBV12-3 or TRBV12-4 and TRBJ2-2; TCRdb's D gene call, TRBD1, goes unchecked for lack of DNA. CDR3 length equals 16 residues. This chain's CDR3 is CASSPPDRVNTGELFF.

CDR3 in amino acids: CASSQVGQGGFLNTEAFF. This chain connects TRBV4-1 to TRBJ1-1; absent DNA, TCRdb's TRBD1 call cannot be checked. Germline-derived CDR1 and CDR2 are MGHRA and YSYEKL. The CDR3 contains 18 residues.

The chain uses TRBV9 and TRBJ1-2. This CDR3 has 15 amino acids. The germline V gene encodes CDR1 SGDLS and CDR2 YYNGEE. CDR3 sequence: CASSPRSSQALGYTF.

V gene TRBV27 combines with J gene TRBJ1-1; TCRdb picks TRBD1, but there is no DNA to check that call. The CDR3 loop spans 15 amino acids. Looked up from germline, CDR1 is MNHEY and CDR2 is SMNVEV (reference sequence). CDR3 region: CASSSLTGVNTEAFF.

The J gene is TRBJ2-3, the V gene TRBV29-1; the D gene TCRdb calls, TRBD2, cannot be checked with no DNA. The CDR3 is 17 residues long. Germline V lookup: CDR1 SQVTM, CDR2 ANQGSEA. CDR3 loop: CSVEVPTSGGEADTQYF.

The chain joins TRBV6-2 or TRBV6-3 to TRBJ1-5. CDR1 and CDR2 from the germline V gene are MNHEY and SVGEGT. CDR3 length: 14 residues. CDR3 sequence: CASSYVRGTQPQHF.

The CDR3 loop is CSAPSYAAGGPIVETQYF. The V and J genes are TRBV20-1 and TRBJ2-5; checking the TCRdb D call of TRBD2 is not possible without DNA. Germline V CDR1 and CDR2: DFQATT, SNEGSKA (reference sequence). CDR3 length: 18 residues.